This T cell receptor beta chain was observed in a study of blood T cell repertoires in COVID-19. V dropped 0 bases and J dropped 10 bases, with 12 bases sitting between them. CDR3 size: 13 residues. Germline lookup yields CDR1 MGHRA and CDR2 YSYEKL. In the study's own analysis: From reference gene primer amplification, estimates of nucleated cell counts were derived. The data were produced by immunoSEQ multiplex PCR, yet TCRdb's version contains in-frame clones alone and is incomplete. The V and J calls and clone size were taken over from that table, and D and trimming were inferred from the DNA. The data show some 310,000 clones, 90% seen once.

This TCR derives from a woman in her thirties or forties with COVID-19, enrolled during active disease. The sequenced sample was peripheral blood. The chain uses TRBV4-1 and TRBJ1-1; no definite D call. CDR3 DNA: TGCGCCAGCAGCCAAGAGGCCAGCGGGCGAGCTTTCTTT. It translates to CASSQEASGRAFF.